This TCR beta chain was sequenced during a study of blood T cell repertoires in COVID-19. In the authors' methods: Researchers report that nucleated cell counts were estimated from reference gene primer amplification. The data were produced by immunoSEQ multiplex PCR, yet TCRdb's version contains in-frame clones alone and is incomplete. The D gene and trimming were derived from the DNA, and the V and J assignments and clone size from that table. The sample shows approximately 350,000 clones, roughly 90% of them seen only once. Germline V gives CDR1 SGHRS, CDR2 YFSETQ. This CDR3 has 14 residues. The V gene end was trimmed by 4 bases and the J gene end by 5 bases; junction bases not matched to a gene: 5. Ages ranged from roughly 18 to 100 years, with residence in 24 US areas. Before being deemed recovered, Cohort 3 donors had two negative PCRs, clearance, or symptom resolution.

The sequencing input was PBMCs or T cells enriched from blood (not recorded which). This chain joins TRBV5-1 and TRBJ2-1, with TRBD1 matching 8 bases. The TCR was taken from a woman in her 30s who had recovered from COVID-19. The DNA for the CDR3 is TGCGCCAGCAGCCGGGACAGGCTCAACAATGAGCAGTTCTTC. Protein: CASSRDRLNNEQFF. Looking up the rest from reference TRBV5-1 and TRBJ2-1 gives the full variable domain: KAGVTQTPRYLIKTRGQQVTLSCSPISGHRSVSWYQQTPGQGLQFLFEYFSETQRNKGNFPGRFSGRQFSNSRSEMNVSTLELGDSALYLCASSRDRLNNEQFFGPGTRLTVL.